This T cell receptor beta chain was obtained from a study of T-cell memory formation after mild COVID-19. Findings and caveats of the study: CD4+ clones that contracted lay mainly in CM and EM; CD8+ ones lay in EMRA. Clones contracting across day 15 to 85 had a balanced CD4/CD8 profile; later expanding clones leaned CD4+. Pre-infection memory already had some responding clones, implying cross-reactive memory joined.

This clonotype was seen a few times. What it binds is not known. TCRdb analysed the 5' RACE reads with MiXCR anew, one entry per CDR3 protein. The table includes some 450,000 distinct CDR3 sequences, 20% detected once. The CDR3 is 15 amino acids. The germline gives CDR1 SGHRS, CDR2 YFSETQ. V was trimmed by 5 bases and J by 6 bases, leaving 21 bases between them. The chain joins TRBV5-1 to TRBJ2-7; D tentatively fits TRBD1 or TRBD2 (6 bases each). The sequenced sample was PBMCs or a T cell subset sorted from them (not recorded which). The TCR originated in an adult woman who had mild COVID-19 (a few samples of this study predate the infection). Cell type and time point are not known. The CDR3 spells CASRGGIQGRLEQYF. CDR3 nucleotides: TGCGCCAGCAGAGGAGGGATCCAGGGGAGACTCGAGCAGTACTTC.